The 9 T cell receptor beta chains below were found in one sample sequenced in a study of blood T cells in healthy people across ages. For the second PCR, which ran for roughly 6 to 11 cycles, a sample-barcoded 5' primer and a J-beta primer mix were used. TCRdb passed the 5' RACE reads through MiXCR, listing each CDR3 protein once. The sample includes 1.5 million to 2 million distinct CDR3 sequences, 28% of them seen just once. Sequencing input: blood. These receptors all come from a woman in her thirties in good health.

This clonotype was detected only a few times. The chain employs TRBV29-1 and TRBJ2-2; D uncertain. V was cut by 6 bases and J by 7 bases, with 18 bases left in between. The CDR3 is made up of 14 amino acids. The germline CDR1 and CDR2 sequences are SQVTM and ANQGSEA. The CDR3 here is CSVPDQVPGGELFF. CDR3 nucleotides: TGCAGCGTCCCCGACCAGGTCCCCGGCGGGGAGCTGTTTTTT.

This chain links TRBV2 with TRBJ2-3, with D unresolved. The CDR3 spans 13 residues. CDR1 is SNHLY, CDR2 FYNNEI, per germline. V lost 6 bases and J lost 2, with 9 bases in between. CDR3 amino acids: CASRGPYTDTQYF. The CDR3 coding sequence is TGTGCCAGCAGGGGCCCGTACACAGATACGCAGTATTTT. The whole variable domain, filled in from reference TRBV2 and TRBJ2-3, reads EPEVTQTPSHQVTQMGQEVILRCVPISNHLYFYWYRQILGQKVEFLVSFYNNEISEKSEIFDDQFSVERPDGSNFTLKIRSTKLEDSAMYFCASRGPYTDTQYFGPGTRLTVL.

V usage is TRBV7-7 and J usage is TRBJ2-5, with TRBD1 matching over 11 bases. CDR1 and CDR2 from the germline V gene are SSHAT and FNYEAQ (reference sequence). This CDR3 spans 16 amino acids. The junction had 6 bases not matched to a gene; V was cut back by 5 bases and J by 1 base. DNA of the CDR3: TGTGCCAGCAGCAACGGACAGGGGGCTTTCCAAGAGACCCAGTACTTC. Its translation: CASSNGQGAFQETQYF.

With regard to this clonotype: A much bigger clone sits one base away, suggesting this may be a read error. The chain couples TRBV20-1 to TRBJ1-2, with unresolved D. Per the germline V gene, CDR1 is DFQATT and CDR2 is SNEGSKA (reference sequence). The CDR3 length is 13 residues. CDR3 sequence reads: CSVRDSLSGGYTF. The CDR3 bases are TGCAGTGTTAGAGATTCCCTTTCTGGTGGCTACACCTTC.

This clonotype was picked up a small number of times. The chain recombines TRBV9 with TRBJ2-1; 7 positions match TRBD1. Germline lookup yields CDR1 SGDLS and CDR2 YYNGEE. The CDR3 length is 14 residues. The V segment lost 3 bases and the J segment 4 bases; nucleotides outside the gene matches: 4. The chain's CDR3 is CASSARDRYNEQFF. The CDR3 nucleotides are TGTGCCAGCAGCGCCCGGGACAGATACAATGAGCAGTTCTTC.

This clonotype was picked up many times. V is TRBV29-1 and J is TRBJ2-7; no clear D. Per the germline V gene, CDR1 is SQVTM and CDR2 is ANQGSEA. The V end lost 7 bases, the J end lost 7 bases, and 17 bases lay between the germline ends. CDR3 size: 12 residues. The CDR3 DNA reads TGCAGCGCCCAGTTGCGGTTTGAGGAGCAGTACTTC. Protein: CSAQLRFEEQYF.

The chain combines TRBV20-1 with TRBJ2-7; 10 nucleotides agree with TRBD2. The CDR3 contains 14 residues. Germline CDR1 and CDR2: DFQATT and SNEGSKA (reference sequence). The ends lost 2 bases at V and 4 bases at J; junction bases unmatched: 5. CDR3 in DNA: TGCAGTGCTAGACTTCTAGCGGGAGTGTACGAGCAGTACTTC. Translating gives CSARLLAGVYEQYF.

About this clonotype itself: A single base separates this from a much larger clone, so it may be a read error. The gene calls are TRBV5-5 and TRBJ2-5; D remains unclear. Trimming took off 0 bases at V and 5 bases at J, with 17 bases between the two ends. Germline loops: CDR1 SGHKS, CDR2 YYEKEE (reference sequence). The CDR3 has 16 residues. The DNA for the CDR3 is TGTGCCAGCAGCTTGGCCGGCCTACAAGCTGGGGAGACCCAGTACTTC. This gives the protein CASSLAGLQAGETQYF.

In its sample, this clonotype was seen a few times. The J gene is TRBJ2-7, the V gene TRBV6-1, with 13 positions matching TRBD2. Looked up from germline, CDR1 is MNHNS and CDR2 is SASEGT. The CDR3 runs to 17 residues. V trimming: 5 bases; J trimming: 0 bases; junction bases outside the gene matches: 7. The CDR3 nucleotides are TGTGCCAGCAGTCGGACTAGCGGGGGCCGCAGCTCCTACGAGCAGTACTTC. Translated: CASSRTSGGRSSYEQYF.